This T cell receptor (beta chain) comes out of a study of graft-versus-host responses after intestinal transplantation listed by TCRdb under 2021. A note on the overall study: Multivisceral, liver-intestinal, or isolated intestinal transplants were received by the recipients. Every recipient was given anti-thymocyte globulin induction, followed by roughly 3 years of maintenance tacrolimus and steroids. Graft-versus-host and host-versus-graft alloreactive T cell clones were tracked in the graft, circulation and bone marrow after intestinal transplantation using bulk TCR-beta CDR3 sequencing. Alloreactive clones were identified by sequencing pre-transplant mixed lymphocyte reaction products and comparing them with unstimulated pre-transplant donor and recipient T cells. The cohort enrolled about two dozen intestinal transplant recipients, one of whom was a retransplant, and a few patients without pretransplant specimens were excluded. Donor T cell macrochimerism was defined as a peak of at least 4% donor T cells among recipient peripheral blood mononuclear cells. Rather than being sequenced by the commercial service, samples from a few later patients were sequenced in-house on an Illumina MiSeq and processed with MiXCR. Broader findings and caveats from the paper: Early after transplant, peak levels of circulating GvH clones were associated with declines in HvG clones. In patients with donor T cell macrochimerism, the allografts had high GvH to HvG T cell clonal ratios. GvH clones were detected in recipient bone marrow, and some appeared earlier in ileal mucosa or blood, consistent with an intestinal mucosal origin. The conclusions were limited by the relatively low number and heterogeneity of the intestinal transplant patients.

Points on this clone: Its binding antigen is unknown. No base quality information exists; no much larger clone differs at one position.

The sample's time point label, in plain terms: cells obtained before transplantation from donor or recipient. CD3+CD4+ and CD3+CD8+ populations were FACS-sorted from unstimulated pre-transplant donor and recipient cells taken from spleen or lymph nodes. Receptor libraries were prepared by the immunoSEQ multiplex PCR assay. For most patients, genomic DNA was isolated with the Qiagen DNeasy Blood and Tissue Kit and shipped frozen to Adaptive Biotechnologies for TCR sequencing. High-throughput TCR-beta CDR3 sequencing of genomic DNA from most patients was performed by Adaptive Biotechnologies. The authors' analysis ran thus. Adaptive's ImmunoSEQ software was the source of the TCR sequencing data for about 18 patients, while a few other patients were processed with MiXCR and VDJtools. To correct CD4 versus CD8 sorting errors, sequences present in both subsets at a frequency ratio below 5:1 were removed. Because the origin of CDR3 nucleotide sequences shared between donor and recipient could not be assigned, those sequences were removed. Alloreactive clones required at least 2-fold expansion over unstimulated cells and minimum CFSE-low frequency of 0.002% (template counts) or 0.001% (read counts). Clones were considered mappable if detected in sequenced pre-transplant spleen, lymph node, or MLR CFSE-low populations of the donor or recipient. Cumulative frequency of alloreactive clones was calculated as a percentage of all sequences weighted by copy number. The source is immuneACCESS, and TCRdb retained only in-frame sequences with V and J called. Part of the clones is not carried over; for the studies checked, unresolved V genes explain less than half of this, and the remainder is unexplained. Clonal size and the V and J genes are those of that table, whereas D and trimming came from the DNA. Recorded for this sample are 65,000 to 90,000 clones; about 89% of them occurred a single time. The top ten constitute around 2.7% of the sample.

Trimming at the junction amounts to 0 bases on V and 0 bases on J, and the germline ends lie 12 bases apart. CDR1 and CDR2 were assigned from the germline V gene as MNHNS and SASEGT. Including cysteine and phenylalanine, the CDR3 has 17 amino acids. The kept DNA is CDR3 alone, 51 bases in frame from the first base. The chain links TRBV6-1 with TRBJ2-1; TRBD2 might be the D gene, on 5 matching bases. This receptor was taken from a human donor who received an intestinal transplant. Material: unstimulated CD8+ T cells sorted from spleen or lymph node cells, obtained before intestinal transplant. DNA sequence: TGTGCCAGCAGTGAAGCGTCGGGTGGGAGCTCCTACAATGAGCAGTTCTTC. It is translated as CASSEASGGSSYNEQFF.